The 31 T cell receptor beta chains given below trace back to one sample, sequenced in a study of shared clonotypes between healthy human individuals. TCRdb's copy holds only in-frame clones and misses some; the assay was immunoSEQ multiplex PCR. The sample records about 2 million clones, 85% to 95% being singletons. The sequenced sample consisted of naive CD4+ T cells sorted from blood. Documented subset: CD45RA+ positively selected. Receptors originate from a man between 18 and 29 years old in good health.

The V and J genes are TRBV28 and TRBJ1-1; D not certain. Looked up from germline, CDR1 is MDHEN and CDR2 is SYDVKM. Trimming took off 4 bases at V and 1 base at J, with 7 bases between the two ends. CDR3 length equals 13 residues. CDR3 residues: CASSSTWNTEAFF. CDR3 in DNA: TGTGCCAGCAGTTCAACATGGAACACTGAAGCTTTCTTT.

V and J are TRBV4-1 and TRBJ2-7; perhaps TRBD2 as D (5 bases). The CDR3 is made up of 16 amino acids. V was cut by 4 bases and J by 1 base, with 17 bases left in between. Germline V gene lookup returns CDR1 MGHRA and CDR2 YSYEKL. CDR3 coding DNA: TGCGCCAGCAGCCCCAATAGGAGGCCCACTTCCTACGAGCAGTACTTC. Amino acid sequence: CASSPNRRPTSYEQYF.

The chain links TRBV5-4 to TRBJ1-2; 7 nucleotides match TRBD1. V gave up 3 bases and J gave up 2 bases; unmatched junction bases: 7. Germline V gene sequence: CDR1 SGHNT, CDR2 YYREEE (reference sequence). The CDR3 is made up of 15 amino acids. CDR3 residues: CASSWGTVLNYGYTF. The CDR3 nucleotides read TGTGCCAGCAGCTGGGGGACAGTGTTAAACTATGGCTACACCTTC.

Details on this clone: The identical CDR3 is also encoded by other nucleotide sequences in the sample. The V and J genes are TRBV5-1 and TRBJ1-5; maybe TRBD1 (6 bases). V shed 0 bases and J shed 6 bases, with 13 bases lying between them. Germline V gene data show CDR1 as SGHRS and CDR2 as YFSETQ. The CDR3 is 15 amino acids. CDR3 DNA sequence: TGCGCCAGCAGCTTGGATCCAGGGGCGGGTCAGCCCCAGCATTTT. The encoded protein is CASSLDPGAGQPQHF.

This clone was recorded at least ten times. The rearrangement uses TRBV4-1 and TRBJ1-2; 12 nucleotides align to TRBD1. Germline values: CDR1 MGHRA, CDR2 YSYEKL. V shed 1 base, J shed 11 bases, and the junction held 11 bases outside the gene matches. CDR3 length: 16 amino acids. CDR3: CASSQGGTGGLSRYTF. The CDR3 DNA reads TGCGCCAGCAGCCAAGGGGGGACAGGGGGCCTTTCAAGGTACACCTTC.

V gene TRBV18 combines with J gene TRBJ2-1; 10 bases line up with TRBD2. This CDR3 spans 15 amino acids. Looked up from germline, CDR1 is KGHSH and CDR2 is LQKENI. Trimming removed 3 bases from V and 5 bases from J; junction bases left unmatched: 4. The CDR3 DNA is TGTGCCAGCTCACCGCTAGCGGGAGTTCACAATGAGCAGTTCTTC. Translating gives CASSPLAGVHNEQFF.

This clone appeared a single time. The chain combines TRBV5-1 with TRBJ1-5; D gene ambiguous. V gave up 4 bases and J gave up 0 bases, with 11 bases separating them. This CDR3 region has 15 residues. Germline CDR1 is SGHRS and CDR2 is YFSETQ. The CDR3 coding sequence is TGCGCCAGCAGCAGTAGAAAGTATAGCAATCAGCCCCAGCATTTT. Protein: CASSSRKYSNQPQHF. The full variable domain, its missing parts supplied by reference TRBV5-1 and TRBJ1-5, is KAGVTQTPRYLIKTRGQQVTLSCSPISGHRSVSWYQQTPGQGLQFLFEYFSETQRNKGNFPGRFSGRQFSNSRSEMNVSTLELGDSALYLCASSSRKYSNQPQHFGDGTRLSIL.

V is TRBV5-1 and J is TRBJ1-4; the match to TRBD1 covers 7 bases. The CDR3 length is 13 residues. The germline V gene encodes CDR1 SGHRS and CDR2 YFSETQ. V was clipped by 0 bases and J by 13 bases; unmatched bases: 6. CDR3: CASSLVTGYGLFF. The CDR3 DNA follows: TGCGCCAGCAGCTTGGTGACAGGGTATGGACTGTTTTTT.

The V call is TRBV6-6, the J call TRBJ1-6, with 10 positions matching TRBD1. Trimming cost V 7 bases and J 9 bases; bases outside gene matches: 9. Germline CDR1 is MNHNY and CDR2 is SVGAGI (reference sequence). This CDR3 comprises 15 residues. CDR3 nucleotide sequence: TGTGCCAGCACCCTCGGGACAGGGGAGGGTTCACCCCTCCACTTT. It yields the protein CASTLGTGEGSPLHF.

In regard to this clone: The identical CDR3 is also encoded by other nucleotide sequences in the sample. The CDR3 DNA reads as TGTGCCAGCAGTGACGGGGGCCTGGGCAATCAGCCCCAGCATTTT. Its protein product is CASSDGGLGNQPQHF. This chain joins TRBV6-1 and TRBJ1-5, with TRBD1 as a possible D gene (6 bases). Germline V gene sequence: CDR1 MNHNS, CDR2 SASEGT. The CDR3 runs to 15 residues. V was shortened by 3 bases and J by 2 bases, with 11 bases between the two germline ends.

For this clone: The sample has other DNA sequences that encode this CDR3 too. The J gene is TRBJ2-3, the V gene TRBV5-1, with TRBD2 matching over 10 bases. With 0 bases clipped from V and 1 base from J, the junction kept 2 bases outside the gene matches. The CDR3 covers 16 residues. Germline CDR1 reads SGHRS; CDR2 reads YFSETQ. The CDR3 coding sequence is TGCGCCAGCAGCTTGGGTACTAGCGGGGGCACAGATACGCAGTATTTT. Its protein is CASSLGTSGGTDTQYF. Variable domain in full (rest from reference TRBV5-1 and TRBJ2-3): KAGVTQTPRYLIKTRGQQVTLSCSPISGHRSVSWYQQTPGQGLQFLFEYFSETQRNKGNFPGRFSGRQFSNSRSEMNVSTLELGDSALYLCASSLGTSGGTDTQYFGPGTRLTVL.

The DNA for the CDR3 is TGTGCCAGCCGGGGACTAGCGGGAGAGACCCAGTACTTC. It yields the protein CASRGLAGETQYF. V is TRBV6-5 and J is TRBJ2-5; 12 bases line up with TRBD2. This CDR3 spans 13 amino acids. V trimming: 8 bases; J trimming: 4 bases; junction bases outside the gene matches: 2. Germline V gene sequence: CDR1 MNHEY, CDR2 SVGAGI.

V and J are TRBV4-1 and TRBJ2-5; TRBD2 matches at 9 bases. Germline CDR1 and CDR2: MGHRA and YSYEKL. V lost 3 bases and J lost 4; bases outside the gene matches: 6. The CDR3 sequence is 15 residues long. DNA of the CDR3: TGCGCCAGCAGCCAGCATAGCGGGGGAATAGAGACCCAGTACTTC. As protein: CASSQHSGGIETQYF.

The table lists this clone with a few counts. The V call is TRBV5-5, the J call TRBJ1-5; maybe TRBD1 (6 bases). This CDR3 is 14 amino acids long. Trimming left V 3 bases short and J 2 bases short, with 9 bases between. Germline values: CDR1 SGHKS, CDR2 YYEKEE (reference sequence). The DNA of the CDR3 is TGTGCCAGCAGCTGGGGGCAGGGCAATCAGCCCCAGCATTTT. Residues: CASSWGQGNQPQHF.

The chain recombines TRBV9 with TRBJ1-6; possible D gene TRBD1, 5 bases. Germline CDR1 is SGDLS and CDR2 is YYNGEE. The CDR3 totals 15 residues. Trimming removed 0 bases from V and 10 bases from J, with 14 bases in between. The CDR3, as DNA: TGTGCCAGCAGCGTAGCTGGGCAGGGTCCATCACCCCTCCACTTT. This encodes CASSVAGQGPSPLHF. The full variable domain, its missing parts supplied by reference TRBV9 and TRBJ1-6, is DSGVTQTPKHLITATGQRVTLRCSPRSGDLSVYWYQQSLDQGLQFLIQYYNGEERAKGNILERFSAQQFPDLHSELNLSSLELGDSALYFCASSVAGQGPSPLHFGNGTRLTVT.

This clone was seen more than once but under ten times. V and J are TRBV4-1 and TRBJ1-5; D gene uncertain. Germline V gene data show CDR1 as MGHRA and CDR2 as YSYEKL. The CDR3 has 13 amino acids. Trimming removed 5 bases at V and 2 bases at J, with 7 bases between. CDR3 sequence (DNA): TGCGCCAGCAGCTATAGGGGCAATCAGCCCCAGCATTTT. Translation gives CASSYRGNQPQHF.

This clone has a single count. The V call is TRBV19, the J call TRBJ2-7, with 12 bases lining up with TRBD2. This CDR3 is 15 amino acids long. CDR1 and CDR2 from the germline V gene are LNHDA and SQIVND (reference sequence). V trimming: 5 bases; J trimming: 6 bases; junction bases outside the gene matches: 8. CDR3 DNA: TGTGCCAGTAGTCTACTAGCGGGAGGTGCCCCCGAGCAGTACTTC. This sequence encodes CASSLLAGGAPEQYF.

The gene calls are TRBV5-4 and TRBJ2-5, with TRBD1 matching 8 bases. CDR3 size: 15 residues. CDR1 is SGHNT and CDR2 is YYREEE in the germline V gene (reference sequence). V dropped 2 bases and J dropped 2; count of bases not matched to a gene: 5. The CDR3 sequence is CASSFGDRSQETQYF. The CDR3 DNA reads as TGTGCCAGCAGCTTCGGGGACAGGTCACAAGAGACCCAGTACTTC.

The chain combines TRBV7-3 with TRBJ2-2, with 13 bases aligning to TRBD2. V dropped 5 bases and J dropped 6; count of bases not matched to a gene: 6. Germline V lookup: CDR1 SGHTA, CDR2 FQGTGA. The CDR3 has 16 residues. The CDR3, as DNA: TGTGCCAGCAGCCCGGGACTAGCGGGGACCGCCGGGGAGCTGTTTTTT. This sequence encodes CASSPGLAGTAGELFF.

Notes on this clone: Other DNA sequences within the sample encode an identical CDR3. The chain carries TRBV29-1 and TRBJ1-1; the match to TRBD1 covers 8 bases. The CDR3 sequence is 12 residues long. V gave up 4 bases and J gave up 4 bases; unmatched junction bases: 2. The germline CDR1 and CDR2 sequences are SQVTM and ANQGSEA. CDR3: CSVGTGGTEAFF. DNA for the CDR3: TGCAGCGTTGGAACAGGGGGCACTGAAGCTTTCTTT.

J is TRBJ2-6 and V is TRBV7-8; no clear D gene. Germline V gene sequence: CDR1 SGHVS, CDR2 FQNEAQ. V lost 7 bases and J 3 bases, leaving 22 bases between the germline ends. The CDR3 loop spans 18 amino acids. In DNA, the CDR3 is TGTGCCAGCACCTTGACACCGGGCCAAAGGTTTGGGGCCAACGTCCTGACTTTC. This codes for CASTLTPGQRFGANVLTF.

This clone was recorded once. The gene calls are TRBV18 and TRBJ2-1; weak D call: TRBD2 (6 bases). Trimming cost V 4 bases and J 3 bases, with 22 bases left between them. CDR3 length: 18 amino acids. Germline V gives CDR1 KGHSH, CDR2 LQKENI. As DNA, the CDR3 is TGTGCCAGCTCACTCCTTCTGGGCGGGGCCAACCTCTACAATGAGCAGTTCTTC. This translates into CASSLLLGGANLYNEQFF.

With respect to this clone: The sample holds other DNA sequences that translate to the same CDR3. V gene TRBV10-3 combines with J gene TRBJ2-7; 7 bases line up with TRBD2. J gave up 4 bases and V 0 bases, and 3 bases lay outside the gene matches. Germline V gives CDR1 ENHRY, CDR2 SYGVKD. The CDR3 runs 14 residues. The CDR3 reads CAISESSGIYEQYF. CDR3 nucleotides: TGTGCCATCAGTGAGTCGAGCGGGATTTACGAGCAGTACTTC.

The CDR3 region is CASSWTGGGRETQYF. In DNA, the CDR3 is TGCGCCAGCAGCTGGACAGGGGGCGGCAGGGAGACCCAGTACTTC. The chain uses TRBV5-1 and TRBJ2-5; 11 positions match TRBD1. V was pared by 3 bases and J by 5 bases, with 6 bases of the junction left unmatched. Germline V gene lookup returns CDR1 SGHRS and CDR2 YFSETQ. The CDR3 has 15 residues.

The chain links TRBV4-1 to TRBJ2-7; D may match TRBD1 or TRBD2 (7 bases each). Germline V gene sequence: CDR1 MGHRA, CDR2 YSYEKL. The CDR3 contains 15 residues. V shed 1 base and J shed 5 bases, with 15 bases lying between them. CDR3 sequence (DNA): TGCGCCAGCAGCCAAGGAACAGGGGACTACGACGAGCAGTACTTC. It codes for CASSQGTGDYDEQYF.

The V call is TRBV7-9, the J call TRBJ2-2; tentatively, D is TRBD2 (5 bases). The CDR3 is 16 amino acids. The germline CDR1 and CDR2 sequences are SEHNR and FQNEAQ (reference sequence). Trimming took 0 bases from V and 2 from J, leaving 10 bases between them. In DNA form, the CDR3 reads TGTGCCAGCAGCTTAGCGGGGAGCGGTAACACCGGGGAGCTGTTTTTT. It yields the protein CASSLAGSGNTGELFF.

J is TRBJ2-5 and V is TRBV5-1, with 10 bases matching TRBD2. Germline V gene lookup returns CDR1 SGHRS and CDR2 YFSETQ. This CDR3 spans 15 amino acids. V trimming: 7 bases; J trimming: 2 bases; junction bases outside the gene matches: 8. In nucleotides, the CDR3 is TGCGCCAGCGCTCTAGCGGGGGCCCTACAAGAGACCCAGTACTTC. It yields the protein CASALAGALQETQYF.

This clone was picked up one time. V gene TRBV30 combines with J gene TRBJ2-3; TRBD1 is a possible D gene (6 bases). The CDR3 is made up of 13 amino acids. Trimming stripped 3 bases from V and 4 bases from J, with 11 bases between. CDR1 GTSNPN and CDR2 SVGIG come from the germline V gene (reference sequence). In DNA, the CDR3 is TGTGCCTGGAGCAGGACAGCTTCAGATACGCAGTATTTT. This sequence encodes CAWSRTASDTQYF.

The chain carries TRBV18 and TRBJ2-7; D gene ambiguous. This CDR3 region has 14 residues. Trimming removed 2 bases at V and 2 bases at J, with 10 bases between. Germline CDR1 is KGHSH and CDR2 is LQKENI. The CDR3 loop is CASSPGSGTYEQYF. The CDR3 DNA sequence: TGTGCCAGCTCACCAGGTTCGGGTACCTACGAGCAGTACTTC.

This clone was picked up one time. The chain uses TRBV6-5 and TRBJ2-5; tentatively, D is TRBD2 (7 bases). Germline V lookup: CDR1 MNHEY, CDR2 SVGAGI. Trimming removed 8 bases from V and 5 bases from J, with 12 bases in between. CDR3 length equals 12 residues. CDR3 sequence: CASQRGGETQYF. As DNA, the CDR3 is TGTGCCAGCCAGAGGGGGGGTGAGACCCAGTACTTC.

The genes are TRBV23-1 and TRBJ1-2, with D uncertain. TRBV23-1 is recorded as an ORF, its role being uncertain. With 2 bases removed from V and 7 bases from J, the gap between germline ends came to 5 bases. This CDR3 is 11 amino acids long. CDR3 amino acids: CASSQPSGYTF. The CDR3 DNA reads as TGCGCCAGCAGTCAACCGAGTGGCTACACCTTC.